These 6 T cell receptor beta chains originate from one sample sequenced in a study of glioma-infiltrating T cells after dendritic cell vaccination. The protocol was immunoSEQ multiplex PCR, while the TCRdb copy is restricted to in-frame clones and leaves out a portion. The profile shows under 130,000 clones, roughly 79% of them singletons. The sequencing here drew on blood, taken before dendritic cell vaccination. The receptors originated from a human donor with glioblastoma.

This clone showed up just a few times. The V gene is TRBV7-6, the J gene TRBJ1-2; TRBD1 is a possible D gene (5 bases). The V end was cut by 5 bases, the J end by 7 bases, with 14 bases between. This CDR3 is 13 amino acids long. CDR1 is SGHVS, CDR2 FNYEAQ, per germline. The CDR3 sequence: CASSTGRDSGYTF. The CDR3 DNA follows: TGTGCCAGCAGCACCGGCAGGGACTCTGGCTACACCTTC. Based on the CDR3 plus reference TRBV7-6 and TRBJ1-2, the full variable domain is GAGVSQSPRYKVTKRGQDVALRCDPISGHVSLYWYRQALGQGPEFLTYFNYEAQQDKSGLPNDRFSAERPEGSISTLTIQRTEQRDSAMYRCASSTGRDSGYTFGSGTRLTVV.

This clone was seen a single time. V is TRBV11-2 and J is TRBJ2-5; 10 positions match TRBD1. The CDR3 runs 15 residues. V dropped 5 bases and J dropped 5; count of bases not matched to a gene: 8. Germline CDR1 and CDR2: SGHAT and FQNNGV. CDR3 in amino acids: CASSTDRGLRETQYF. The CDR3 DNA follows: TGTGCCAGCAGCACCGACAGGGGGCTGAGGGAGACCCAGTACTTC.

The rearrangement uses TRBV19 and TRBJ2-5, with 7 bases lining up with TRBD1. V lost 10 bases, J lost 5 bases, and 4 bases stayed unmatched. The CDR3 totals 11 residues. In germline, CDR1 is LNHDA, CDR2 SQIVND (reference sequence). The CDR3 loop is CATGTAETQYF. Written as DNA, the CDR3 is TGTGCCACCGGGACAGCCGAGACCCAGTACTTC.

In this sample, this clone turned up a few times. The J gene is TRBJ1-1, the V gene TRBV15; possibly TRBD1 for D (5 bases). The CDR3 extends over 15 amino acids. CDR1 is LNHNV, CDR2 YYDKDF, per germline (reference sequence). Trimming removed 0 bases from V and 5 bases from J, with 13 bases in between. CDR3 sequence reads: CATSREWGGDTEAFF. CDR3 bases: TGTGCCACCAGCAGAGAGTGGGGGGGGGATACTGAAGCTTTCTTT.

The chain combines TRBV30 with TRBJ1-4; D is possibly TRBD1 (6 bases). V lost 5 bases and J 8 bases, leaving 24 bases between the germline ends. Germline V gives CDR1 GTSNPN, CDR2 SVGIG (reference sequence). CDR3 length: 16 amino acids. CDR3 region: CAWGDEQGPLGEKLFF. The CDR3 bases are TGTGCCTGGGGTGACGAACAGGGTCCCCTGGGGGAAAAACTGTTTTTT.

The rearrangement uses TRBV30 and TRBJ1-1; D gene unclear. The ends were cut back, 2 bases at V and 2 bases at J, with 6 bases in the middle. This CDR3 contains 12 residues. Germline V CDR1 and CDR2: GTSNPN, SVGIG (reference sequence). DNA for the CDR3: TGTGCCTGGAGTCGGTTCAACACTGAAGCTTTCTTT. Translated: CAWSRFNTEAFF.